This T cell receptor beta chain was captured by sequencing in a study of shared clonotypes between healthy human individuals. General observations from the study: For sorted subsets, rarefaction showed incomplete sequencing despite large depth. The study generally estimated greater richness for naive than memory subsets.

The germline V and J ends were trimmed by 2 bases and 2 bases, with 10 bases remaining between them. This CDR3 has 14 residues. All donors were Caucasian adults living in Nashville, Tennessee. Sequencing was performed with immunoSEQ multiplex PCR; in TCRdb, only in-frame clones are kept and a portion is missing. The table lists roughly 2.4 million clones, 90% to 97% of them singletons. In its sample, this clone was seen once. The antigen remains unidentified. The receptor comes from a man between 18 and 29 years old in good health. Material for sequencing was naive CD4+ T cells sorted from blood. Subset in this sample: CD45RA+ positively selected. The J gene is TRBJ2-5, the V gene TRBV5-3; D is ambiguous. TRBV5-3 belongs to the ORF category, with a function that is uncertain. The chain's CDR3 is CARSLRRKQETQYF. In nucleotides, the CDR3 is TGTGCCAGAAGCTTACGACGTAAACAAGAGACCCAGTACTTC.